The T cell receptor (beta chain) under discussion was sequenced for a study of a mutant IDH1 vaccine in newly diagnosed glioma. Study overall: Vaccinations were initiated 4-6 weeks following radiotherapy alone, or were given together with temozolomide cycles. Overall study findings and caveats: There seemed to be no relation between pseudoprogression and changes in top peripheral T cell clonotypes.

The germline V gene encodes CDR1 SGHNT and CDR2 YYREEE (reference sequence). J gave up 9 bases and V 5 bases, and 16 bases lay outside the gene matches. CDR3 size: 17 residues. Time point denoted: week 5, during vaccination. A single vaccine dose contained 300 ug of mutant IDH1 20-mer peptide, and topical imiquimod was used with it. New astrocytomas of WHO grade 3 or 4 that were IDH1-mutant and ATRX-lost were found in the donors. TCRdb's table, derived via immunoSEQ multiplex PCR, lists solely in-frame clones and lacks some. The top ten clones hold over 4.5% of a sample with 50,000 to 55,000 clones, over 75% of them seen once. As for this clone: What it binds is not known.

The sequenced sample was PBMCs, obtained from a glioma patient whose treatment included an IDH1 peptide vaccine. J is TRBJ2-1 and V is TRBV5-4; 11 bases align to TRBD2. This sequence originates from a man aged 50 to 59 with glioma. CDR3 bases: TGTGCCAGCAGTTTGATTACACTAGCGGGGGCGCCTAGTGAGCAGTTCTTC. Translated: CASSLITLAGAPSEQFF.